These 15 T cell receptor beta chains were all obtained from the same sample, sequenced in a study of T cell changes during pregnancy in multiple sclerosis. Some clones are missing from TCRdb's copy, which holds only in-frame ones; the method was immunoSEQ multiplex PCR. The data contain about 30,000 clones, about nine tenths of them seen just once; the ten biggest clones take up about 6.9%. This sample comprised CD8+ T cells from peripheral blood mononuclear cells, obtained in the second trimester of pregnancy. The receptors stem from a female donor with multiple sclerosis, enrolled in a pregnancy study.

The V call is TRBV20-1, the J call TRBJ2-7, with TRBD2 as a possible D gene (5 bases). The CDR3 is made up of 10 amino acids. V gave up 5 bases and J gave up 4 bases, with 6 bases separating them. Germline loops: CDR1 DFQATT, CDR2 SNEGSKA (reference sequence). The CDR3 coding sequence is TGCAGTGCTCGGGGTTACGAGCAGTACTTC. Its translation is CSARGYEQYF.

The V and J genes are TRBV4-1 and TRBJ1-4; the match to TRBD1 covers 10 bases. The length of the CDR3 is 15 residues. Germline V gene data show CDR1 as MGHRA and CDR2 as YSYEKL. Trimming removed 0 bases from V and 8 bases from J; junction bases left unmatched: 3. This CDR3 reads CASSQEDRGTEKLFF. For the CDR3, the DNA is TGCGCCAGCAGCCAAGAGGACAGGGGGACGGAAAAACTGTTTTTT.

V usage is TRBV28 and J usage is TRBJ1-6; no clear D. Germline CDR1 MDHEN, CDR2 SYDVKM. Trimming took off 3 bases at V and 10 bases at J, with 7 bases between the two ends. CDR3 length: 12 amino acids. CDR3 sequence (DNA): TGTGCCAGCAGTTTCGAGGGATCACCCCTCCACTTT. It is translated as CASSFEGSPLHF.

This clone was picked up one time. The V call is TRBV5-6, the J call TRBJ2-2; maybe TRBD1 (5 bases). V was cut by 0 bases and J by 1 base, with 16 bases left in between. The CDR3 length is 18 residues. Germline V gene sequence: CDR1 SGHDT, CDR2 YYEEEE. DNA of the CDR3: TGTGCCAGCAGCTTGGAGGAGACAGTTGCCCTGAACACCGGGGAGCTGTTTTTT. It encodes CASSLEETVALNTGELFF.

Regarding this clone: The sample has other DNA sequences that encode this CDR3 too. The chain employs TRBV5-6 and TRBJ1-1; D is unresolved. Germline CDR1 SGHDT, CDR2 YYEEEE. V gave up 2 bases and J gave up 5 bases, with 7 bases separating them. This CDR3 has 12 residues. The CDR3 DNA is TGTGCCAGCAGCTTAAGAGGGACTGAAGCTTTCTTT. Encoded protein: CASSLRGTEAFF.

V is TRBV23-1 and J is TRBJ2-7; 7 nucleotides line up with TRBD1. TRBV23-1 is classed as an ORF, of uncertain function. V trimming: 4 bases; J trimming: 2 bases; junction bases outside the gene matches: 8. The CDR3 has 15 amino acids. The CDR3 region has the DNA TGCGCCAGCAGTCCCACTAACAGGGGCGCCTACGAGCAGTACTTC. Its translation is CASSPTNRGAYEQYF.

The DNA of the CDR3 is TGTGCCAGCAGCTTATCTCTAGCGGGGGACCTGCTCCAAGAGACCCAGTACTTC. Its translation: CASSLSLAGDLLQETQYF. V and J are TRBV5-6 and TRBJ2-5, with TRBD2 matching over 10 bases. Germline V gives CDR1 SGHDT, CDR2 YYEEEE. CDR3 length: 18 amino acids. The ends lost 2 bases at V and 1 base at J; junction bases unmatched: 11. The full variable domain, completed using reference TRBV5-6 and TRBJ2-5, is DAGVTQSPTHLIKTRGQQVTLRCSPKSGHDTVSWYQQALGQGPQFIFQYYEEEERQRGNFPDRFSGHQFPNYSSELNVNALLLGDSALYLCASSLSLAGDLLQETQYFGPGTRLLVL.

V and J are TRBV28 and TRBJ2-3; TRBD1 agrees at 7 bases. Germline CDR1 is MDHEN and CDR2 is SYDVKM. V dropped 5 bases and J dropped 5; count of bases not matched to a gene: 10. This CDR3 has 15 residues. As DNA, the CDR3 is TGTGCCAGCAGTCTACGACAGGGAAAAGTAGATACGCAGTATTTT. Translated: CASSLRQGKVDTQYF.

The chain recombines TRBV7-9 with TRBJ2-3; tentative D call: TRBD1 (6 bases). This CDR3 is built from 14 residues. The V gene lost 7 bases and the J gene lost 1 base, with 12 bases spanning the gap. Germline CDR1 SEHNR, CDR2 FQNEAQ (reference sequence). The CDR3 sequence: CASTTYRGTDTQYF. CDR3 DNA: TGTGCCAGCACCACGTACAGGGGCACAGATACGCAGTATTTT.

The J gene is TRBJ1-2, the V gene TRBV18; the D is unclear. The germline V gene encodes CDR1 KGHSH and CDR2 LQKENI. The CDR3 is made up of 14 amino acids. The V end lost 2 bases, the J end lost 3 bases, and 10 bases lay between the germline ends. DNA of the CDR3: TGTGCCAGCTCACCAGGAACAGCTCACTATGGCTACACCTTC. Translated: CASSPGTAHYGYTF.

The chain is built from TRBV10-3 and TRBJ2-5, with no clear D. The V gene's germline CDR1 is ENHRY and CDR2 SYGVKD. Trimming cost V 3 bases and J 4 bases, with 15 bases left between them. The CDR3 has 15 residues. The CDR3 region has the DNA TGTGCCATCAGTGAACCGGTCGAAGCCCGAGAGACCCAGTACTTC. Residues: CAISEPVEARETQYF.

The V call is TRBV7-3, the J call TRBJ2-2; D is unclear. The CDR3 contains 17 residues. With 5 bases removed from V and 0 bases from J, the gap between germline ends came to 16 bases. Germline CDR1 and CDR2: SGHTA and FQGTGA. This CDR3 reads CASSPSFGGANTGELFF. CDR3 bases: TGTGCCAGCAGCCCCTCGTTCGGCGGAGCGAACACCGGGGAGCTGTTTTTT.

The genes are TRBV4-1 and TRBJ2-1; perhaps TRBD1 as D (6 bases). The CDR3 sequence is 13 residues long. CDR1 and CDR2 from the germline V gene are MGHRA and YSYEKL. V was trimmed by 9 bases and J by 1 base, leaving 10 bases between them. CDR3 residues: CARLQGSYNEQFF. In nucleotides, the CDR3 is TGCGCCAGATTACAGGGATCCTACAATGAGCAGTTCTTC.

CDR3 DNA: TGTGCCAGCAGTTGGCGTGACAGATACCCCACTAACTATGGCTACACCTTC. Residues: CASSWRDRYPTNYGYTF. The chain has TRBV5-6 and TRBJ1-2, with D maybe TRBD1 (5 bases). The V end was cut by 5 bases, the J end by 0 bases, with 20 bases between. This CDR3 contains 17 residues. The germline V gene has CDR1 SGHDT and CDR2 YYEEEE.

The chain carries TRBV27 and TRBJ2-1; 8 nucleotides agree with TRBD1. V shed 2 bases and J 8 bases; nucleotides not matched to a gene: 5. This CDR3 has 14 residues. Germline V gives CDR1 MNHEY, CDR2 SMNVEV (reference sequence). Here the CDR3 DNA reads TGTGCCAGCAGTTTACAGGACAGGGATGATGAGCAGTTCTTC. This encodes CASSLQDRDDEQFF.